The T cell receptor beta chain under discussion was sequenced for a study of metastatic and nonmetastatic thyroid tumors. TCRdb re-clonotyped the PCR reads via MiXCR. Of more than 8,500 clones in the sample, around 9.9% were seen once. Study-level results: It was reported that TCR beta diversity was significantly higher in malignant thyroid tumors than benign nodules, in blood and tumor.

This clone occurred many times. Its antigen is undetermined. Germline-derived CDR1 and CDR2 are SGHRS and YFSETQ. This CDR3 spans 15 amino acids. With 1 base removed from V and 1 base from J, the gap between germline ends came to 8 bases. Thyroid surgery took place with no prior treatment in any patient. The V call is TRBV5-1, the J call TRBJ2-2; D assignment may be TRBD1 or TRBD2 (5 bases each). The sequenced sample was tumor tissue. The receptor's source is a female donor with papillary thyroid cancer or a benign thyroid nodule (not recorded which). Some clones in this sample may be carry-over from other donors' samples. The CDR3 protein is CASSLLGVNTGELFF. In nucleotides, the CDR3 is TGCGCCAGCAGCTTGTTGGGGGTGAACACCGGGGAGCTGTTTTTT.